The 3 T cell receptor beta chains below come from one sample, sequenced in a study of shared clonotypes between healthy human individuals. Sequencing used immunoSEQ multiplex PCR; TCRdb keeps in-frame clones, though not all of them. The data hold 1,400,000 or so clones, with 97% to 99% observed a single time. The sequencing sample was made of naive CD4+ T cells sorted from blood. The subset was: CD45RA+ positively selected. Receptor source: a man aged 30 to 45 in good health.

The chain uses TRBV2 and TRBJ2-5; D unclear. Germline V gene lookup returns CDR1 SNHLY and CDR2 FYNNEI. Deletions cut 7 bases from V and 4 bases from J, with 13 bases between. The CDR3 covers 13 residues. CDR3 amino acids: CASTTDGPETQYF. For the CDR3, the DNA is TGTGCCAGCACCACCGACGGCCCAGAGACCCAGTACTTC.

Concerning this clone itself: The sample carries other DNA sequences with the same CDR3. The chain combines TRBV11-2 with TRBJ2-1; TRBD2 agrees at 12 bases. Germline V CDR1 and CDR2: SGHAT, FQNNGV. V lost 3 bases to trimming and J lost 7 bases; unmatched junction nucleotides: 4. This CDR3 region has 15 residues. The CDR3 here is CASSFGLAGNNEQFF. The CDR3 DNA reads as TGTGCCAGCAGCTTTGGACTAGCGGGAAATAATGAGCAGTTCTTC.

The genes are TRBV10-3 and TRBJ2-5; 8 bases align to TRBD2. The CDR3 totals 14 residues. V shed 5 bases, J shed 5 bases, and the junction held 7 bases outside the gene matches. The germline V gene has CDR1 ENHRY and CDR2 SYGVKD. CDR3 region: CAISPAGEGETQYF. CDR3 sequence (DNA): TGTGCCATCAGTCCAGCGGGAGAGGGGGAGACCCAGTACTTC.